Listed below are T cell receptor beta chains from one sample, sequenced in a study of blood T cells in healthy people across ages. TCRdb analysed the 5' RACE reads with MiXCR anew, one entry per CDR3 protein. The sample lists about 1.5 million distinct CDR3 sequences, around 40% occurring once. Sequencing was carried out using blood. These receptor sequences come from a woman younger than 30 in good health. CDR3s include the opening cysteine and the closing phenylalanine or tryptophan. D genes are given only for firm matches. The size entry is marked missing in some rows and otherwise reads once, few, many or a size class.

J gene: TRBJ2-7; D gene: TRBD2; clone size: -; V gene: TRBV20-1; CDR3 DNA: TGCAGTGCTAGAGATTTACTAGCGGACAATGAGCAGTACTTC; CDR3 protein: CSARDLLADNEQYF
J gene: TRBJ1-3; D gene: -; clone size: -; V gene: TRBV4-1; CDR3 DNA: TGCGCCAGCAGCCAACCGGGACTCGGATCATCCAGGAGATACACCATATATTTT; CDR3 protein: CASSQPGLGSSRRYTIYF
J gene: TRBJ1-6; D gene: -; clone size: -; V gene: TRBV20-1; CDR3 DNA: TGCAGTGCTAGCCGGGCCGAAGATAATTCACCCCTCCACTTT; CDR3 protein: CSASRAEDNSPLHF
J gene: TRBJ2-1; D gene: -; clone size: -; V gene: TRBV5-1; CDR3 DNA: TGCGCCAGCAGCTTGGCCGAAAGTACTTACAATGAGCAGTTCTTC; CDR3 protein: CASSLAESTYNEQFF
J gene: TRBJ1-3; D gene: -; clone size: -; V gene: TRBV7-9; CDR3 DNA: TGTGCCAGCAGCGCGGGGGGAAGGGGAGCTGGAAACACCATATATTTT; CDR3 protein: CASSAGGRGAGNTIYF
J gene: TRBJ2-1; D gene: TRBD1; clone size: -; V gene: TRBV4-1; CDR3 DNA: TGCGCCAGCAGCCAGACCCAGGGGGTCGATGAGCAGTTCTTC; CDR3 protein: CASSQTQGVDEQFF
J gene: TRBJ1-2; D gene: -; clone size: -; V gene: TRBV4-3; CDR3 DNA: TGCGCCAGCAGCCAAGATCCGGGGTGGGCGGAAACGAACTATGGCTACACCTTC; CDR3 protein: CASSQDPGWAETNYGYTF
J gene: TRBJ2-1; D gene: -; clone size: -; V gene: TRBV12-5; CDR3 DNA: TGTGCTAGTGGTGCGACAGAACTAGGGGGGAGACAGTTCTTC; CDR3 protein: CASGATELGGRQFF
J gene: TRBJ1-6; D gene: TRBD1; clone size: -; V gene: TRBV7-9; CDR3 DNA: TGTGCCGGCGGACAGGCGGGGAATTCACCCCCCCACTTT; CDR3 protein: CAGGQAGNSPPHF
J gene: TRBJ2-7; D gene: -; clone size: -; V gene: TRBV4-3; CDR3 DNA: TGCGCCAGCAGCCCCGGACAGACGTCCTACGAGCAGTACTTC; CDR3 protein: CASSPGQTSYEQYF
J gene: TRBJ1-1; D gene: -; clone size: -; V gene: TRBV12-3/TRBV12-4; CDR3 DNA: TGTGCCAGCAGACCCGGGACACCTTCACGAATGAACACTGAAGCTTTCTTT; CDR3 protein: CASRPGTPSRMNTEAFF
J gene: TRBJ1-3; D gene: -; clone size: -; V gene: TRBV5-1; CDR3 DNA: TGCGCCAGCAGCTTACAGGGAATGTTCGGTGGAAACACCATATATTTT; CDR3 protein: CASSLQGMFGGNTIYF
J gene: TRBJ2-7; D gene: -; clone size: -; V gene: TRBV7-2; CDR3 DNA: TGTGCCAGCAGCTTAAGGAGGACGGCTGCCTACGAGCAGTACTTC; CDR3 protein: CASSLRRTAAYEQYF
J gene: TRBJ2-4; D gene: -; clone size: -; V gene: TRBV7-9; CDR3 DNA: TGTGCCAGCAGCTTAGAATTTGGGGAGCGTGAGCAGTACTTC; CDR3 protein: CASSLEFGEREQYF
J gene: TRBJ2-7; D gene: -; clone size: -; V gene: TRBV6-1; CDR3 DNA: TGTGCCAGCAGTGAGTACGGAAACTACGAGCAGTACTTC; CDR3 protein: CASSEYGNYEQYF
J gene: TRBJ1-3; D gene: TRBD1; clone size: -; V gene: TRBV6-5; CDR3 DNA: TGTGCCAGCAGCTATAGAAGGGGGCAAGGAAACACCATATATTTT; CDR3 protein: CASSYRRGQGNTIYF
J gene: TRBJ1-4; D gene: -; clone size: -; V gene: TRBV14; CDR3 DNA: TGTGCCAGCAGCCAAGGGGGGCCGGAGTTAGATGAAAAACTGTTTTTT; CDR3 protein: CASSQGGPELDEKLFF
J gene: TRBJ2-3; D gene: -; clone size: -; V gene: TRBV4-1; CDR3 DNA: TGCGCCAGCAGCCAATTGGGACTCGCTCGGAATACGCAGTATTTT; CDR3 protein: CASSQLGLARNTQYF
J gene: TRBJ2-7; D gene: TRBD1; clone size: -; V gene: TRBV7-9; CDR3 DNA: TGTGCCAGCAGCTTCACAGGGGGCATCTACAATGAGCAGTACTTC; CDR3 protein: CASSFTGGIYNEQYF
J gene: TRBJ2-5; D gene: TRBD1; clone size: many; V gene: TRBV5-1; CDR3 DNA: TGTGCCAGCAGTTTGGGGGACAGGGGCCAAGAGACCCAGTACTTC; CDR3 protein: CASSLGDRGQETQYF
J gene: TRBJ1-2; D gene: TRBD1; clone size: few; V gene: TRBV6-5; CDR3 DNA: TGTGCCAGCAGCCAGGACAGGGGATCGCCTGGCTACACCTTC; CDR3 protein: CASSQDRGSPGYTF
J gene: TRBJ2-1; D gene: TRBD2; clone size: -; V gene: TRBV20-1; CDR3 DNA: TGCAGTGCTAGATATCGGGTGGGACTAGCGGGAGTGGGTTTCAATGAGCAGTTCTTC; CDR3 protein: CSARYRVGLAGVGFNEQFF
J gene: TRBJ2-3; D gene: TRBD2; clone size: -; V gene: TRBV12-3/TRBV12-4; CDR3 DNA: TGTGCCAGCAGTTTCGGACTAGCGGGGGGAAACACAGCTACGCAGTATTTT; CDR3 protein: CASSFGLAGGNTATQYF
J gene: TRBJ2-3; D gene: -; clone size: -; V gene: TRBV20-1; CDR3 DNA: TGCAGTGCTAGACTAGCGCAGAGCACAGATAGGCAGTATTTT; CDR3 protein: CSARLAQSTDRQYF
J gene: TRBJ2-5; D gene: -; clone size: few; V gene: TRBV6-2/TRBV6-3; CDR3 DNA: TGTGCCAGCAGTGCATACAGGGGAGGTTCGGAGACCCAGTACTTC; CDR3 protein: CASSAYRGGSETQYF
J gene: TRBJ1-2; D gene: -; clone size: -; V gene: TRBV18; CDR3 DNA: TGTGCCAGCTCACCACCTTTACAGCTAGGCGACTATGGCTACACCTTC; CDR3 protein: CASSPPLQLGDYGYTF
J gene: TRBJ2-7; D gene: -; clone size: -; V gene: TRBV4-1; CDR3 DNA: TGCGCCAGCAGCGCCTATTGGCCGGGATACGAGCAGTACTTC; CDR3 protein: CASSAYWPGYEQYF
J gene: TRBJ2-7; D gene: -; clone size: -; V gene: TRBV14; CDR3 DNA: TGTGCCAGCAGCCTTGAAGGGGCACTCTGGGGCTACGAGCAGTACTTC; CDR3 protein: CASSLEGALWGYEQYF
J gene: TRBJ1-5; D gene: -; clone size: -; V gene: TRBV6-6; CDR3 DNA: TGTGCCAGCAGTCCCGGGGTTCATAGCAATCAGCCCCAGCATTTT; CDR3 protein: CASSPGVHSNQPQHF
J gene: TRBJ1-2; D gene: -; clone size: few; V gene: TRBV27; CDR3 DNA: TGTGCCAGCACCCTGACACTCGGGTCCTATGGCTACACCTTC; CDR3 protein: CASTLTLGSYGYTF
J gene: TRBJ2-7; D gene: -; clone size: few; V gene: TRBV4-3; CDR3 DNA: TGCGCCAGTAGCCAGCCCCGGGACACCACATACTACGAGCAGTACTTC; CDR3 protein: CASSQPRDTTYYEQYF
J gene: TRBJ1-2; D gene: -; clone size: few; V gene: TRBV7-2; CDR3 DNA: TGTGCCAGCAGCTACACAGGAGGGGTACCTGGCTACACCTTC; CDR3 protein: CASSYTGGVPGYTF
J gene: TRBJ2-1; D gene: TRBD2; clone size: -; V gene: TRBV27; CDR3 DNA: TGTGCCAGCAGTTCGGGGACTAGCGGGATTGGGAATGAGCAGTTCTTC; CDR3 protein: CASSSGTSGIGNEQFF
J gene: TRBJ1-2; D gene: -; clone size: once; V gene: TRBV12-3/TRBV12-4; CDR3 DNA: TGTGCCAGCAGTTTTAGGTTAAGTGGCTACACCTTC; CDR3 protein: CASSFRLSGYTF
J gene: TRBJ1-5; D gene: -; clone size: -; V gene: TRBV10-3; CDR3 DNA: TGTGCCATCAGTGCGGCCAGGGACAATCAGCCCCAGCATTTT; CDR3 protein: CAISAARDNQPQHF
J gene: TRBJ2-1; D gene: -; clone size: -; V gene: TRBV24-1; CDR3 DNA: TGTGCCACCAGTGAAGGTGGATTTAGCTCCTACAATGAGCAGTTCTTC; CDR3 protein: CATSEGGFSSYNEQFF
J gene: TRBJ1-2; D gene: TRBD1; clone size: few; V gene: TRBV28; CDR3 DNA: TGTGCCAGCAGTCTTACAGGGGATCGAGGCTACACCTTC; CDR3 protein: CASSLTGDRGYTF
J gene: TRBJ2-1; D gene: TRBD2; clone size: -; V gene: TRBV5-1; CDR3 DNA: TGCGCCAGCAGCTTGTTCCCGGGAGGGCCCTATGAGCAGTTCTTC; CDR3 protein: CASSLFPGGPYEQFF
J gene: TRBJ2-5; D gene: -; clone size: once; V gene: TRBV4-2; CDR3 DNA: TGTGCCAGCAGCCACCACTACGGGGGCGACTACAATGAGCAGTACTTC; CDR3 protein: CASSHHYGGDYNEQYF
J gene: TRBJ2-5; D gene: -; clone size: few; V gene: TRBV24-1; CDR3 DNA: TGTGCCACCAGTGATTTGGGCAGGGAGCAGTACTTC; CDR3 protein: CATSDLGREQYF
J gene: TRBJ2-1; D gene: -; clone size: -; V gene: TRBV9; CDR3 DNA: TGTGCCAGCAGCGTAGACTGGGGCTCCTACAATGAGCAGTTCTTC; CDR3 protein: CASSVDWGSYNEQFF
J gene: TRBJ1-1; D gene: TRBD1; clone size: few; V gene: TRBV12-3/TRBV12-4; CDR3 DNA: TGTGCCAGCAGTTATTTTATGGACAGGGGTAACACTGAAGCTTTCTTT; CDR3 protein: CASSYFMDRGNTEAFF
J gene: TRBJ2-6; D gene: -; clone size: once; V gene: TRBV27; CDR3 DNA: TGTGCCAGCAGTTTATTTACTTCGGGGGCCGACGTCCTGACTTTC; CDR3 protein: CASSLFTSGADVLTF
J gene: TRBJ2-1; D gene: TRBD2; clone size: -; V gene: TRBV28; CDR3 DNA: TGTGCCAGCAGTCCGGGACTAAAATCTGAGCAGTTCTTC; CDR3 protein: CASSPGLKSEQFF
J gene: TRBJ1-2; D gene: TRBD1; clone size: few; V gene: TRBV11-1; CDR3 DNA: TGTGCCGGCAGCTCTCTGGGACAGGGAGCTGACTATGGCTACACCTTC; CDR3 protein: CAGSSLGQGADYGYTF
J gene: TRBJ2-3; D gene: -; clone size: -; V gene: TRBV20-1; CDR3 DNA: TGCAGTGCTAGGATGAGGCGGGCGGGGGACAGAACAGATACGCAGTATTTT; CDR3 protein: CSARMRRAGDRTDTQYF
J gene: TRBJ2-1; D gene: -; clone size: few; V gene: TRBV5-1; CDR3 DNA: TGCGCCAGCAGCCGTGTCTGGACCTCCTACAATGAGCAGTTCTTC; CDR3 protein: CASSRVWTSYNEQFF
J gene: TRBJ1-5; D gene: -; clone size: -; V gene: TRBV20-1; CDR3 DNA: TGCAGTGGATCCGGGGGTAGACGTCAGCCCCAGCATTTT; CDR3 protein: CSGSGGRRQPQHF
J gene: TRBJ2-1; D gene: TRBD2; clone size: -; V gene: TRBV20-1; CDR3 DNA: TGCAGTGCTAGAGACGCTCCTCTAGCGGGGGCCCGCTCCTACAATGAGCAGTTCTTC; CDR3 protein: CSARDAPLAGARSYNEQFF
J gene: TRBJ1-2; D gene: -; clone size: few; V gene: TRBV20-1; CDR3 DNA: TGCAGTGCTAGAGACCGTCAATGGACGGGAGCAGGATCCGGTGGCTACACCTTC; CDR3 protein: CSARDRQWTGAGSGGYTF